This record covers a single TCR beta chain. Its antigen is as yet unknown. These data belong to a study of cytomegalovirus exposure and HLA in healthy donors. Study details: A preliminary data release comprised approximately 85 million unique TCRs obtained from HLA-typed donors.

Findings and caveats of the study: A later analysis linked 15,000 to 20,000 TCR beta sequences to HLA alleles at 0.05 false discovery rate. Earlier findings revealed that most TCR beta V segments proved productive either about 90% or about 30% of the time. CMV antigen specificity was confirmed in vitro for three CMV-associated chains.

Primers included in the PCR were 60 Vbeta and 13 Jbeta primers. Only in-frame clones appear in the TCRdb table, and some are missing; sequencing was by immunoSEQ multiplex PCR. The repertoire holds fewer than 120,000 clones, with roughly four fifths as singletons. With V trimmed by 2 bases and J by 1 base, 4 bases remained unmatched. CDR1 is MGHRA, CDR2 YSYEKL, per germline. The CDR3 covers 16 residues. The source of this sequence is a woman aged 30 to 39 in good health and CMV-seronegative. The sample comprised PBMCs. The chain has TRBV4-1 and TRBJ2-3; 9 nucleotides line up with TRBD1. The CDR3 bases are TGCGCCAGCAGCCAACGGGGACAGGGAGGCACAGATACGCAGTATTTT. Translated: CASSQRGQGGTDTQYF.